The clone carrying this TCR beta chain was observed a few times. Its antigen is not identified. The CDR3 length is 15 residues. Trimming took off 1 base at V and 2 bases at J, with 9 bases between the two ends. The sample comes from a study of CD8+CD57+ T cells in acquired aplastic anemia. Study results and limitations: Between the patient and control groups, CD8+ Simpson's diversity did not differ significantly. The number of CD8+ CDR3 sequences shared by patients and controls was approximately 31.

For CDR3 and TCR beta VDJ profiling, genomic DNA was the template used. In TCRdb, the reads were re-called with MiXCR into one record per CDR3 protein. Seen here are 100,000 to 150,000 distinct CDR3 sequences, 48% observed once, and the top ten hold 2% to 3%. The TCR was taken from a human donor in good health, serving as a control. The V gene is TRBV12-3 or TRBV12-4, the J gene TRBJ1-5; D gene uncertain. The sample consisted of sorted CD4+, CD8+, or CD8+CD57+ T cells (not recorded which) from PBMCs. The CDR3 is CASSLELAGNQPQHF. The CDR3 region has the DNA TGTGCCAGCAGTTTAGAGTTAGCTGGCAATCAGCCCCAGCATTTT.